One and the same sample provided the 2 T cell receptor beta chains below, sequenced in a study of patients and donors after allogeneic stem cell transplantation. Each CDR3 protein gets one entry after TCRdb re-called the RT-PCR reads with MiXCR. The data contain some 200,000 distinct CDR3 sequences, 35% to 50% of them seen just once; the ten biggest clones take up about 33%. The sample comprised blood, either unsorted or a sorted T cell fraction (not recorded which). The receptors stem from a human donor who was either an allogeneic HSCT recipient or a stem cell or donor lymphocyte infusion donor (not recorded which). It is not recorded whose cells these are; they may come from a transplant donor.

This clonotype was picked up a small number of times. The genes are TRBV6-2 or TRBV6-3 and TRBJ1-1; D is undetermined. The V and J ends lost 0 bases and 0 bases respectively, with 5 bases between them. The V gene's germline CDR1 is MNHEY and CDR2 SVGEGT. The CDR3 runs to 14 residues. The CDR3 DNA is TGTGCCAGCAGTTACTCAACAGTGAACACTGAAGCTTTCTTT. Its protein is CASSYSTVNTEAFF.

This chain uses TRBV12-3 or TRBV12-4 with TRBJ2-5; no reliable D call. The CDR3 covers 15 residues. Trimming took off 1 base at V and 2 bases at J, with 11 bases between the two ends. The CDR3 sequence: CASSLVGVGQETQYF. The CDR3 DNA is TGTGCCAGCAGTTTAGTCGGAGTAGGGCAAGAGACCCAGTACTTC.